Many counts were recorded for the clone carrying this TCR beta chain. Its specificity is unknown. MiXCR was run by TCRdb on the reads, yielding one entry per CDR3 protein. In the table there are 600,000 to 800,000 distinct CDR3 sequences, 20% to 25% of which are singletons. The sample is drawn from a study of T cell repertoires in cytomegalovirus infection. General observations from the study: The study found HLA-C-restricted CMV-specific TCR beta clonotypes dominating the ex vivo response. Public TCR beta family frequency separated CMV-and-HLA carriers, including in an independent cohort.

The sample was CD8+ T cells from PBMCs. The receptor was derived from a human donor in good health (CMV status not recorded). Some clones in this sample may be carry-over from other donors' samples.

The CDR3 region has the DNA TGTGCCAGCAGTGGCAAAGGTAGCGGGGGCCGTATGGATGAGCAGTTCTTC. It codes for CASSGKGSGGRMDEQFF. The chain combines TRBV2 with TRBJ2-1; 9 nucleotides agree with TRBD2. Germline CDR1 and CDR2: SNHLY and FYNNEI. After removal of 4 bases from V and 8 bases from J, the junction contained 15 bases not matched to a gene. This CDR3 contains 17 residues. Drawing the rest from reference TRBV2 and TRBJ2-1, the complete variable domain is EPEVTQTPSHQVTQMGQEVILRCVPISNHLYFYWYRQILGQKVEFLVSFYNNEISEKSEIFDDQFSVERPDGSNFTLKIRSTKLEDSAMYFCASSGKGSGGRMDEQFFGPGTRLTVL.